This TCR beta chain was sequenced for a study of CD8+CD57+ T cells in acquired aplastic anemia. The study profiled TCR beta VDJ and CDR3 using genomic DNA as template. TCRdb re-called the reads through MiXCR, storing one row per CDR3 protein. The data hold some 410,000 distinct CDR3 sequences, with 65% to 75% observed a single time. This clonotype has a count of ten or more. The sequencing sample was made of sorted CD4+, CD8+, or CD8+CD57+ T cells (not recorded which) from PBMCs. This TCR was recovered from a human donor in good health, serving as a control.

The CDR3 DNA sequence: TGTGCCAGCAGCGTAGGCGGGGTCGAAGATACGCAGTATTTT. Translated: CASSVGGVEDTQYF. The chain is built from TRBV9 and TRBJ2-3; TRBD2 is a possible D gene (6 bases). This CDR3 region has 14 residues. Trimming stripped 0 bases from V and 5 bases from J, with 10 bases between. Germline-derived CDR1 and CDR2 are SGDLS and YYNGEE.